This entry lists 19 T cell receptor beta chains sequenced from one sample in a study of STAT5B mutations in CD4+ large granular lymphocyte leukemia. Here immunoSEQ multiplex PCR was the method, and the copy in TCRdb shows in-frame clones only, minus some. The sample contains 45,000 to 55,000 clones, less than 85% of which appear only once. The sequenced material came from CD4+ T cells from blood buffy coats. The receptors originated from a human donor in good health.

V gene TRBV7-2 combines with J gene TRBJ2-5, with 10 bases matching TRBD2. The CDR3 is 16 amino acids. Looked up from germline, CDR1 is SGHTA and CDR2 is FQGNSA. Trimming took 4 bases from V and 2 from J; bases not matched to a gene: 7. The CDR3 region has the DNA TGTGCCAGCAGCTCTTCGGGAGCGGGGGGGCAAGAGACCCAGTACTTC. This gives the protein CASSSSGAGGQETQYF.

V is TRBV11-2 and J is TRBJ2-3; 10 bases agree with TRBD1. Germline values: CDR1 SGHAT, CDR2 FQNNGV. The CDR3 spans 16 residues. Trimming cost V 5 bases and J 4 bases; bases outside gene matches: 9. The CDR3 loop reads CASSTRQGAVSDTQYF. Written as DNA, the CDR3 is TGTGCCAGCAGCACCCGACAGGGGGCAGTTTCAGATACGCAGTATTTT. The variable domain in full, with the rest retrieved from reference TRBV11-2 and TRBJ2-3, is EAGVAQSPRYKIIEKRQSVAFWCNPISGHATLYWYQQILGQGPKLLIQFQNNGVVDDSQLPKDRFSAERLKGVDSTLKIQPAKLEDSAVYLCASSTRQGAVSDTQYFGPGTRLTVL.

The chain employs TRBV2 and TRBJ2-3; D tentatively reads TRBD1 or TRBD2 (6 bases each). CDR3 length equals 17 residues. Germline V gives CDR1 SNHLY, CDR2 FYNNEI. With 2 bases removed from V and 2 bases from J, the gap between germline ends came to 17 bases. Written as DNA, the CDR3 is TGTGCCAGCAGTGAATTCAACTTAGGGGGACTCACAGATACGCAGTATTTT. Translating gives CASSEFNLGGLTDTQYF.

The genes are TRBV19 and TRBJ2-6; D remains ambiguous. The CDR3 loop spans 17 amino acids. V lost 4 bases and J lost 0, with 13 bases in between. Per the germline V gene, CDR1 is LNHDA and CDR2 is SQIVND (reference sequence). CDR3 nucleotide sequence: TGTGCCAGTAGTAAGGTCGTAGATTCCTCTGGGGCCAACGTCCTGACTTTC. Protein sequence: CASSKVVDSSGANVLTF.

Remarks on this clone: A read error may account for a junction end that differs from germline. The J gene is TRBJ2-2, the V gene TRBV5-8, with TRBD1 as a possible D gene (5 bases). The germline V gene has CDR1 SGHTS and CDR2 YDEGEE. The CDR3 extends over 15 amino acids. Written as DNA, the CDR3 is TGTGCCAGCAGCTTGGACAGGATGAACGCCGGGGAGCTGTTTTTT. Amino acids: CASSLDRMNAGELFF.

The rearrangement uses TRBV9 and TRBJ1-2; 8 bases align to TRBD1. The CDR3 runs to 15 residues. J was trimmed by 8 bases and V by 0 bases; bases with no gene match: 9. Germline V gene data show CDR1 as SGDLS and CDR2 as YYNGEE. The CDR3 region has the DNA TGTGCCAGCAGCGTAGACCACGACAGGGGTCGGGGCTACACCTTC. Translated, it gives CASSVDHDRGRGYTF. Supplemented by reference TRBV9 and TRBJ1-2, the full variable domain reads DSGVTQTPKHLITATGQRVTLRCSPRSGDLSVYWYQQSLDQGLQFLIQYYNGEERAKGNILERFSAQQFPDLHSELNLSSLELGDSALYFCASSVDHDRGRGYTFGSGTRLTVV.

The CDR3 DNA is TGCGCCAGCAGCCCCGGACAGGGTCAACCTGAAGCTTTCTTT. This encodes CASSPGQGQPEAFF. This chain joins TRBV5-1 and TRBJ1-1; 8 nucleotides match TRBD1. Germline trimming cut 4 bases from V and 6 bases from J; bases unmatched to any gene: 8. In germline, CDR1 is SGHRS, CDR2 YFSETQ. This CDR3 region has 14 residues.

This clone was seen a handful of times. The chain is built from TRBV25-1 and TRBJ1-1; no firm D call. The CDR3 covers 15 residues. The germline gives CDR1 MGHDK, CDR2 SYGVNS. V was clipped by 2 bases and J by 0 bases, with 10 bases between them. CDR3: CASSEMGSMNTEAFF. In DNA form, the CDR3 reads TGTGCCAGCAGTGAAATGGGGTCCATGAACACTGAAGCTTTCTTT.

The rearrangement joins TRBV5-1 to TRBJ1-3; D unclear. Germline V CDR1 and CDR2: SGHRS, YFSETQ. V lost 2 bases and J 0 bases, leaving 6 bases between the germline ends. This CDR3 is 14 amino acids long. Written as DNA, the CDR3 is TGCGCCAGCAGCTTATACGACTCTGGAAACACCATATATTTT. Protein sequence: CASSLYDSGNTIYF.

This clone was seen once. The V and J genes are TRBV18 and TRBJ2-5, with TRBD1 as a possible D gene (6 bases). The germline V gene encodes CDR1 KGHSH and CDR2 LQKENI. V was trimmed by 4 bases and J by 1 base, leaving 7 bases between them. The CDR3 is made up of 13 amino acids. CDR3 sequence reads: CASSQTGQETQYF. The CDR3 DNA sequence: TGTGCCAGCTCACAGACAGGCCAAGAGACCCAGTACTTC.

The chain has TRBV5-6 and TRBJ2-5; possible D gene TRBD2, 6 bases. V lost 0 bases and J 7 bases, leaving 16 bases between the germline ends. Germline V lookup: CDR1 SGHDT, CDR2 YYEEEE. CDR3 length: 15 amino acids. The DNA of the CDR3 is TGTGCCAGCAGCTTGGGGGGCCGGGGGAGCGGGACCCAGTACTTC. The encoded protein is CASSLGGRGSGTQYF.

CDR3 sequence reads: CASSEGHSTDTQYF. The CDR3 DNA follows: TGTGCCAGCAGTGAGGGCCATTCCACAGATACGCAGTATTTT. This chain joins TRBV2 and TRBJ2-3; D is undetermined. The CDR3 sequence is 14 residues long. Germline loops: CDR1 SNHLY, CDR2 FYNNEI. V was clipped by 3 bases and J by 2 bases, with 9 bases between them.

The J gene is TRBJ2-7, the V gene TRBV5-1; D may be TRBD1 (6 bases). This CDR3 region has 13 residues. The V gene lost 4 bases and the J gene lost 4 bases, with 12 bases spanning the gap. Germline assignment: CDR1 SGHRS and CDR2 YFSETQ. The CDR3 nucleotides are TGCGCCAGCAGCCCGGCCGGGACATACGAGCAGTACTTC. It specifies CASSPAGTYEQYF.

This clone was recorded only once. The V and J genes are TRBV10-3 and TRBJ2-3; D gene uncertain. The CDR3 is 14 residues long. Between the trimmed V and J ends, which lost 0 bases and 1 base, there was a span of 5 bases. The germline V gene encodes CDR1 ENHRY and CDR2 SYGVKD. Here the CDR3 DNA reads TGTGCCATCAGTGAGTCGTGGGGCACAGATACGCAGTATTTT. It codes for CAISESWGTDTQYF.

The DNA for the CDR3 is TGTGCCAGCAGCTTAGGTGACACAGATACGCAGTATTTT. It is translated as CASSLGDTDTQYF. The rearrangement joins TRBV7-8 to TRBJ2-3; D is unresolved. The CDR3 has 13 amino acids. CDR1 is SGHVS, CDR2 FQNEAQ, per germline. V lost 1 base, J lost 2 bases, and 4 bases lay in between.

This clone was seen a few times. In nucleotides, the CDR3 is TGTGCCAGCAGCCACGTTCGGATCGAGCAGTACTTC. It specifies CASSHVRIEQYF. The rearrangement links TRBV9 to TRBJ2-7, with D unresolved. CDR1 and CDR2 (germline): SGDLS, YYNGEE. The CDR3 runs to 12 residues. V was shortened by 4 bases and J by 6 bases, with 11 bases between the two germline ends.

The chain uses TRBV10-1 and TRBJ1-2; D ambiguous. The CDR3 has 15 residues. CDR1 and CDR2 (germline): WNHNN, SYGVQD (reference sequence). Trimming took off 9 bases at V and 4 bases at J, with 21 bases between the two ends. The CDR3 here is CASTFPGPRSYGYTF. DNA for the CDR3: TGCGCCAGTACATTCCCGGGCCCGCGGAGCTATGGCTACACCTTC.

This clone was found a few times. The chain couples TRBV28 to TRBJ1-3; 7 bases agree with TRBD1. V shed 5 bases, J shed 1 base, and the junction held 2 bases outside the gene matches. The CDR3 consists of 14 residues. Germline lookup yields CDR1 MDHEN and CDR2 SYDVKM. The CDR3 sequence is CASSQTGSGNTIYF. The CDR3 bases are TGTGCCAGCAGTCAGACAGGGTCTGGAAACACCATATATTTT.

This chain uses TRBV6-5 with TRBJ1-1; D unclear. The germline V and J ends were trimmed by 0 bases and 3 bases, with 11 bases remaining between them. The CDR3 is made up of 15 amino acids. Germline CDR1 reads MNHEY; CDR2 reads SVGAGI. The DNA of the CDR3 is TGTGCCAGCAGTTACTCGCGGGTGGGAGACACTGAAGCTTTCTTT. As protein: CASSYSRVGDTEAFF.